The T cell receptor (beta chain) described here comes from a study of identical twins. Study observations and caveats: Weaker excess twin sharing was seen among beta out-of-frame sequences. The presence of invariant MAIT and iNKT cells could partly confound analyses of zero-insertion sequences. Cross-sectional statistical analysis, not tracking of the same donors, underpinned the conclusions.

Each CDR3 protein gets one entry after TCRdb re-called the 5' RACE reads with MiXCR. This table has 210,000 or so distinct CDR3 sequences, less than 8% appearing once. Concerning this clonotype: Antigen specificity is unknown.

This same sample was also taken into another study, of yellow fever vaccine responses in identical twins.

This sequence was found in a woman aged 18 to 35 in good health. The sequenced sample was memory (CD45RO+) T cells sorted from blood.

CDR3 coding DNA: TGCAGTGCTATAAGGACAGTTAGCAATGAGCAGTTCTTC. Residues: CSAIRTVSNEQFF. This rearrangement joins TRBV20-1 to TRBJ2-1; perhaps TRBD1 as D (6 bases). V lost 4 bases, J lost 6 bases, and 13 bases lay in between. CDR3 size: 13 residues. Germline CDR1 DFQATT, CDR2 SNEGSKA (reference sequence).